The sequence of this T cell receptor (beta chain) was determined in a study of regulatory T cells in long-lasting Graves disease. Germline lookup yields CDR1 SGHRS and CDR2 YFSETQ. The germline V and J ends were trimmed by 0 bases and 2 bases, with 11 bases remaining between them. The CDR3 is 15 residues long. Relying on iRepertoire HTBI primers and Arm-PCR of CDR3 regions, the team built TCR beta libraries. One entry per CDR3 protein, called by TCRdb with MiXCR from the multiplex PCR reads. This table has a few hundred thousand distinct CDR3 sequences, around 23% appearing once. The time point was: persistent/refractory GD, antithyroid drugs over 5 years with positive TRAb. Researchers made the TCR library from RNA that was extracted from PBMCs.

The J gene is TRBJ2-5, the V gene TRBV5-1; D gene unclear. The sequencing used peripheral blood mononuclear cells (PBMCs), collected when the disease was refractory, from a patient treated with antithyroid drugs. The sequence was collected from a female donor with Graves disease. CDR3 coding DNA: TGCGCCAGCAGCTTGGAAGGCCAGGCACAAGAGACCCAGTACTTC. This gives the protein CASSLEGQAQETQYF.